This T cell receptor beta chain was recorded in a study of blood T cell repertoires in COVID-19. Under the authors' procedure: How many nucleated cells were present was estimated from reference gene primer amplification. Only in-frame clones appear in the TCRdb table, and some are missing; sequencing was by immunoSEQ multiplex PCR. That table supplies the V and J calls and clone size; D and trimming were determined from the DNA. The sample includes about 300,000 clones, 83% of them seen just once. The specimen was peripheral blood. This clonotype was obtained from a woman aged 45-65 years who had recovered from COVID-19.

In DNA, the CDR3 is TGTGCCAGCAGTGAAGGGGGGACAGGGGTGGAGACCCAGTACTTC. Amino acids: CASSEGGTGVETQYF. The rearrangement uses TRBV2 and TRBJ2-5; 10 bases map to TRBD1. V was clipped by 1 base and J by 5 bases; unmatched bases: 4. The length of the CDR3 is 15 residues. Germline V lookup: CDR1 SNHLY, CDR2 FYNNEI.